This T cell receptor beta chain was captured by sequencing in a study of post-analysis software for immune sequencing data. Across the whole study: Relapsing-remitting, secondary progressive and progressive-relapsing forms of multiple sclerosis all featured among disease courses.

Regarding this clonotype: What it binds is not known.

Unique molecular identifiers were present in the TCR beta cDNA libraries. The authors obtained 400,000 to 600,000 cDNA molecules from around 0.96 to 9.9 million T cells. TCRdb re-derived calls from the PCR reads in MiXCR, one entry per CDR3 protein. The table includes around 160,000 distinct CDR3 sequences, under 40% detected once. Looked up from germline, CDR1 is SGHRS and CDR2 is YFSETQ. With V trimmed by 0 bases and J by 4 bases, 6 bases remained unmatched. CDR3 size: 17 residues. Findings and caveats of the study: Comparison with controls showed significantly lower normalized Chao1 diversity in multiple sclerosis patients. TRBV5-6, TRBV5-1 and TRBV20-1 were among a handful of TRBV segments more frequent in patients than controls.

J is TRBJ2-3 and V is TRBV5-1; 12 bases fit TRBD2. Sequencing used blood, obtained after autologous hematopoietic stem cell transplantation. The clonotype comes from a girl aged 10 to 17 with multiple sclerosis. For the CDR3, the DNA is TGCGCCAGCAGCTTGGAACGACTAGCGGGAGCGGCAGATACGCAGTATTTT. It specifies CASSLERLAGAADTQYF. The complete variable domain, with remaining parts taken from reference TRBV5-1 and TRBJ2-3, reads KAGVTQTPRYLIKTRGQQVTLSCSPISGHRSVSWYQQTPGQGLQFLFEYFSETQRNKGNFPGRFSGRQFSNSRSEMNVSTLELGDSALYLCASSLERLAGAADTQYFGPGTRLTVL.